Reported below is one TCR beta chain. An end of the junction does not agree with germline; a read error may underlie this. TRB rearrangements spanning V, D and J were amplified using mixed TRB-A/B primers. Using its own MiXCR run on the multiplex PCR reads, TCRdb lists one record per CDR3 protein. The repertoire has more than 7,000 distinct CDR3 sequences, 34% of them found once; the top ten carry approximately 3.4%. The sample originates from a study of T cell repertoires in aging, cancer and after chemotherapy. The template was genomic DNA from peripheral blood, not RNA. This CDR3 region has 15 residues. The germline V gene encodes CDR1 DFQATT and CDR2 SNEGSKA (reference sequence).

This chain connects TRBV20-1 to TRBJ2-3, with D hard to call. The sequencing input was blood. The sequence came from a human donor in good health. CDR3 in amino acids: CSARGPSEGTDTQYF. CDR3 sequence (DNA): TGCAGTGCCAGAGGCCCCTCGGAAGGCACAGATACGCAGTATTTT.